These 15 T cell receptor beta chains share one sample of origin, sequenced in a study of cytomegalovirus exposure and HLA in healthy donors. A multiplex PCR was run with 60 Vbeta primers and 13 Jbeta primers. Some clones are missing from TCRdb's copy, which holds only in-frame ones; the method was immunoSEQ multiplex PCR. Among some 200,000 clones listed, over 75% were seen once. Sequencing used PBMCs. These receptors were obtained from a man aged 18 to 30 in good health and CMV-seronegative.

The genes are TRBV16 and TRBJ1-3; TRBD1 might be the D (6 bases). V was trimmed by 6 bases and J by 2 bases, leaving 8 bases between them. CDR1 is KGHSY, CDR2 FQNENV, per germline. The CDR3 has 13 residues. The CDR3 reads CASRRDTGNTIYF. The CDR3 nucleotides read TGTGCCAGCAGACGGGACACTGGAAACACCATATATTTT.

The table lists this clone with a count of one. The gene calls are TRBV9 and TRBJ1-3; D is ambiguous. CDR1 is SGDLS, CDR2 YYNGEE, per germline. The CDR3 has 16 amino acids. Trimming shortened V by 0 bases and J by 4 bases, and 14 bases separated the two germline ends. CDR3 nucleotides: TGTGCCAGCAGCGTAGAGGCCCTACTAGGGGGAAACACCATATATTTT. Its translation is CASSVEALLGGNTIYF. Variable domain in full (rest from reference TRBV9 and TRBJ1-3): DSGVTQTPKHLITATGQRVTLRCSPRSGDLSVYWYQQSLDQGLQFLIQYYNGEERAKGNILERFSAQQFPDLHSELNLSSLELGDSALYFCASSVEALLGGNTIYFGEGSWLTVV.

The V call is TRBV29-1, the J call TRBJ2-3, with a weak D call TRBD2 (6 bases). This CDR3 spans 14 amino acids. V was shortened by 1 base and J by 5 bases, with 13 bases between the two germline ends. The germline V gene encodes CDR1 SQVTM and CDR2 ANQGSEA. The CDR3 sequence: CSVEGGVGRDTQYF. The CDR3 region has the DNA TGCAGCGTTGAAGGCGGGGTTGGGAGAGATACGCAGTATTTT.

This clone came up a few times. The rearrangement links TRBV27 to TRBJ2-1, with 9 positions matching TRBD1. V was clipped by 10 bases and J by 7 bases; unmatched bases: 8. Germline V gene lookup returns CDR1 MNHEY and CDR2 SMNVEV (reference sequence). The CDR3 spans 13 residues. The CDR3 DNA reads as TGTGCCACCCGGACAGGGGCAGTGAATGAGCAGTTCTTC. Protein: CATRTGAVNEQFF.

The J gene is TRBJ1-3, the V gene TRBV5-1; weak D call: TRBD1 (6 bases). The germline V and J ends were trimmed by 0 bases and 6 bases, with 13 bases remaining between them. Germline V gene lookup returns CDR1 SGHRS and CDR2 YFSETQ. The CDR3 is 15 residues long. The CDR3 DNA follows: TGCGCCAGCAGCTTGGCGGCGGGGGGCGAAAACACCATATATTTT. Protein sequence: CASSLAAGGENTIYF.

V is TRBV6-4 and J is TRBJ2-2; TRBD2 is a possible D gene (6 bases). This CDR3 spans 18 amino acids. The ends were cut back, 7 bases at V and 3 bases at J, with 24 bases in the middle. CDR1 and CDR2 (germline): MRHNA, SNTAGT. Written as DNA, the CDR3 is TGTGCCAGCAAGGTTCATAATTTGAGCGGGTACGACACCGGGGAGCTGTTTTTT. Translating gives CASKVHNLSGYDTGELFF.

Only a few counts were recorded for this clone. V gene TRBV29-1 combines with J gene TRBJ1-1; unclear D gene. Trimming took off 3 bases at V and 0 bases at J, with 11 bases between the two ends. Looked up from germline, CDR1 is SQVTM and CDR2 is ANQGSEA. The CDR3 is made up of 14 amino acids. The CDR3 here is CSVDLADMNTEAFF. CDR3 nucleotide sequence: TGCAGCGTTGATCTAGCAGACATGAACACTGAAGCTTTCTTT.

The chain couples TRBV19 to TRBJ2-6; 9 nucleotides align to TRBD1. V lost 5 bases, J lost 4 bases, and 9 bases stayed unmatched. Germline loops: CDR1 LNHDA, CDR2 SQIVND (reference sequence). The CDR3 extends over 17 amino acids. CDR3 loop: CASSPDRGGLGANVLTF. The CDR3 DNA reads as TGTGCCAGTAGTCCGGACAGGGGTGGGCTAGGGGCCAACGTCCTGACTTTC.

This chain uses TRBV4-3 with TRBJ1-4, with no clear D. V was clipped by 0 bases and J by 8 bases, with 10 bases between them. The CDR3 runs to 14 residues. The germline gives CDR1 LGHNA, CDR2 YSLEER. CDR3: CASSQDEGKEKLFF. The CDR3 DNA reads TGCGCCAGCAGCCAAGATGAGGGAAAAGAAAAACTGTTTTTT.

On this clone itself: This sample includes further DNA sequences coding for the same CDR3. The chain recombines TRBV5-1 with TRBJ2-1; 12 bases line up with TRBD2. The V gene's germline CDR1 is SGHRS and CDR2 YFSETQ. Germline trimming cut 3 bases from V and 0 bases from J; bases unmatched to any gene: 7. The CDR3 runs 18 residues. DNA of the CDR3: TGCGCCAGCAGCTCGGGGACTAGCGGGTATAGCTCCTACAATGAGCAGTTCTTC. Translated: CASSSGTSGYSSYNEQFF.

This clone showed up just a few times. The CDR3: CASSYRDREVSVGNQPQHF. DNA of the CDR3: TGTGCCAGCAGCTACCGGGACAGGGAAGTTTCGGTCGGCAATCAGCCCCAGCATTTT. V gene TRBV21-1 combines with J gene TRBJ1-5; TRBD1 is the table's D call and was not checked against the DNA. TRBV21-1 is deemed a pseudogene. The CDR3 length is 19 residues.

The chain couples TRBV4-3 to TRBJ1-2, with D uncertain. The ends were cut back, 0 bases at V and 1 base at J, with 21 bases in the middle. This CDR3 region has 19 residues. CDR1 LGHNA and CDR2 YSLEER come from the germline V gene. The CDR3 loop reads CASSQEVVGPSGYNYGYTF. The CDR3 DNA sequence: TGCGCCAGCAGCCAAGAGGTAGTGGGCCCTTCCGGATATAACTATGGCTACACCTTC.

The chain employs TRBV19 and TRBJ1-2; possible D gene TRBD1, 6 bases. CDR1 LNHDA and CDR2 SQIVND come from the germline V gene (reference sequence). CDR3 size: 13 residues. V gave up 5 bases and J gave up 4 bases, with 11 bases separating them. Here the CDR3 reads CASSLTGFYGYTF. The CDR3 DNA sequence: TGTGCCAGTAGTCTTACAGGGTTCTATGGCTACACCTTC.

This chain links TRBV5-6 with TRBJ2-7, with a tentative D call TRBD1 (6 bases). This CDR3 comprises 16 residues. Germline V gene lookup returns CDR1 SGHDT and CDR2 YYEEEE. Deletions cut 2 bases from V and 0 bases from J, with 15 bases between. CDR3 sequence reads: CASSLGLGASSYEQYF. The CDR3 DNA is TGTGCCAGCAGCTTAGGTCTGGGGGCCAGCTCCTACGAGCAGTACTTC.

In this sample, this clone turned up a few times. J is TRBJ2-1 and V is TRBV19; TRBD2 matches 14 bases. V gave up 5 bases and J gave up 3 bases; unmatched junction bases: 6. The CDR3 has 17 amino acids. Per the germline V gene, CDR1 is LNHDA and CDR2 is SQIVND (reference sequence). The CDR3 DNA sequence: TGTGCCAGTAGTGCCTCGGGACTAGCGGGAGTCTACAATGAGCAGTTCTTC. Translating gives CASSASGLAGVYNEQFF. Variable domain in full (rest from reference TRBV19 and TRBJ2-1): DGGITQSPKYLFRKEGQNVTLSCEQNLNHDAMYWYRQDPGQGLRLIYYSQIVNDFQKGDIAEGYSVSREKKESFPLTVTSAQKNPTAFYLCASSASGLAGVYNEQFFGPGTRLTVL.